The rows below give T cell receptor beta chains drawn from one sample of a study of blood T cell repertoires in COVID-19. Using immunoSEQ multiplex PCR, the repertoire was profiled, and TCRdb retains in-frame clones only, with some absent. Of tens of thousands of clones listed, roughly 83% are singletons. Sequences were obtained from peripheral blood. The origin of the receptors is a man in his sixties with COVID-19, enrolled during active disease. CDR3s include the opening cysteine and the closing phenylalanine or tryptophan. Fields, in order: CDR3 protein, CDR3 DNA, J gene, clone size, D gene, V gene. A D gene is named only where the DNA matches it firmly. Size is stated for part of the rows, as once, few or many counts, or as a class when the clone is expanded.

CDR3: CATSDRQRGYTF; DNA: TGTGCCACCAGCGACCGTCAGCGAGGCTACACCTTC; J: TRBJ1-2; size: .; D: .; V: TRBV15
CDR3: CASSYDRVNYGYTF; DNA: TGTGCCAGCAGTTACGACAGAGTAAACTATGGCTACACCTTC; J: TRBJ1-2; size: .; D: .; V: TRBV6-6
CDR3: CASSSEGGRAREAFF; DNA: TGTGCCAGCAGCTCCGAGGGGGGGCGCGCTCGTGAAGCTTTCTTT; J: TRBJ1-1; size: .; D: .; V: TRBV11-1
CDR3: CASEGSGNTIYF; DNA: TGTGCCAGCGAGGGCTCTGGAAACACCATATATTTT; J: TRBJ1-3; size: .; D: .; V: TRBV6-6
CDR3: CASSQDGLPGDSYEQYF; DNA: TGTGCCAGCAGCCAGGATGGTCTACCGGGGGACTCCTACGAGCAGTACTTC; J: TRBJ2-7; size: .; D: .; V: TRBV7-9
CDR3: CASSRVRELGAEQYF; DNA: TGTGCCAGCAGCCGGGTGCGGGAGCTGGGTGCTGAGCAGTACTTC; J: TRBJ2-7; size: .; D: TRBD2; V: TRBV14
CDR3: CASSETGGIKYF; DNA: TGCGCCAGCAGTGAGACGGGAGGTATCAAGTATTTT; J: TRBJ2-3; size: .; D: TRBD2; V: TRBV10-2
CDR3: CASLEGTGGWETQYF; DNA: TGTGCCAGCCTTGAAGGGACAGGGGGCTGGGAGACCCAGTACTTC; J: TRBJ2-5; size: .; D: TRBD1; V: TRBV11-2
CDR3: CSAEDRSSYEQYF; DNA: TGCAGCGCGGAGGACAGGAGCTCCTACGAGCAGTACTTC; J: TRBJ2-7; size: .; D: TRBD1; V: TRBV29-1
CDR3: CASSLSSGGISGELFF; DNA: TGTGCCAGCAGCTTAAGTAGCGGGGGGATCTCCGGGGAGCTGTTTTTT; J: TRBJ2-2; size: .; D: TRBD2; V: TRBV7-3
CDR3: CASRDRTYNEQFF; DNA: TGTGCCAGCCGGGACAGAACTTACAATGAGCAGTTCTTC; J: TRBJ2-1; size: few; D: TRBD1; V: TRBV2
CDR3: CASSVGGAPDQPQHF; DNA: TGTGCCAGCAGCGTCGGGGGGGCGCCCGATCAGCCCCAGCATTTT; J: TRBJ1-5; size: .; D: .; V: TRBV5-4
CDR3: CSAIQGSDYGYTF; DNA: TGCAGCGCTATACAGGGGTCGGACTATGGCTACACCTTC; J: TRBJ1-2; size: .; D: TRBD1; V: TRBV29-1
CDR3: CASSFVQLMNTEAFF; DNA: TGTGCCAGCAGTTTCGTACAGCTCATGAACACTGAAGCTTTCTTT; J: TRBJ1-1; size: .; D: .; V: TRBV27
CDR3: CASSSEQGADGYTF; DNA: TGTGCCAGCAGCTCAGAACAGGGGGCGGATGGCTACACCTTC; J: TRBJ1-2; size: .; D: TRBD1; V: TRBV7-3
CDR3: CAWSLAGGHNTEAFF; DNA: TGTGCCTGGAGTCTCGCAGGGGGACACAACACTGAAGCTTTCTTT; J: TRBJ1-1; size: .; D: TRBD1; V: TRBV30
CDR3: CASSVGFRGGQWDYGYTF; DNA: TGTGCCAGCAGCGTGGGGTTCAGAGGGGGACAGTGGGACTATGGCTACACCTTC; J: TRBJ1-2; size: .; D: TRBD1; V: TRBV9
CDR3: CASSHNPGQGAPNEQFF; DNA: TGCGCCAGCAGCCATAACCCGGGACAGGGGGCGCCCAATGAGCAGTTCTTC; J: TRBJ2-1; size: .; D: TRBD1; V: TRBV4-1
CDR3: CASSAGTVDTQYF; DNA: TGCGCCAGCAGCGCTGGGACAGTTGATACGCAGTATTTT; J: TRBJ2-3; size: .; D: TRBD1; V: TRBV5-1
CDR3: CASSWAGDGTEAFF; DNA: TGTGCCAGCAGCTGGGCAGGGGATGGTACTGAAGCTTTCTTT; J: TRBJ1-1; size: .; D: .; V: TRBV6-5
CDR3: CAKGGETLRGYTF; DNA: TGTGCCAAAGGGGGGGAAACCCTCCGGGGCTACACCTTC; J: TRBJ1-2; size: once; D: .; V: TRBV9
CDR3: CASSLGGQGETQYF; DNA: TGTGCCAGCAGTTTAGGGGGACAGGGGGAGACCCAGTACTTC; J: TRBJ2-5; size: .; D: TRBD1; V: TRBV27
CDR3: CASSFIQGYEQYF; DNA: TGTGCCAGCAGCTTCATCCAGGGCTACGAGCAGTACTTC; J: TRBJ2-7; size: .; D: .; V: TRBV5-6
CDR3: CASSPEGGRITYEQYF; DNA: TGCGCCAGCAGCCCTGAGGGGGGGAGGATTACCTACGAGCAGTACTTC; J: TRBJ2-7; size: .; D: .; V: TRBV5-1
CDR3: CASSDGGTEAFF; DNA: TGTGCCAGCAGTGACGGGGGCACTGAAGCTTTCTTT; J: TRBJ1-1; size: .; D: .; V: TRBV6-1
CDR3: CASSEGLAGGLDADTQYF; DNA: TGCGCCAGCAGTGAGGGGCTAGCGGGGGGGCTCGACGCAGATACGCAGTATTTT; J: TRBJ2-3; size: .; D: TRBD2; V: TRBV10-1
CDR3: CASSSLRNTGEQFF; DNA: TGTGCCAGCAGCTCCCTCCGGAACACAGGTGAGCAGTTCTTC; J: TRBJ2-1; size: .; D: .; V: TRBV7-2
CDR3: CASSLRTSGTDTQYF; DNA: TGTGCCAGCAGTCTTCGGACTAGCGGCACAGATACGCAGTATTTT; J: TRBJ2-3; size: .; D: TRBD2; V: TRBV2
CDR3: CASSQEGDRANYGYTF; DNA: TGTGCCAGCAGCCAAGAGGGGGACAGGGCTAACTATGGCTACACCTTC; J: TRBJ1-2; size: .; D: TRBD1; V: TRBV4-2
CDR3: CASSSREAGRGEQYF; DNA: TGTGCCAGCAGCAGCAGGGAGGCGGGAAGGGGAGAGCAGTACTTC; J: TRBJ2-7; size: .; D: .; V: TRBV7-9
CDR3: CASSLVSGSSYEQYF; DNA: TGCGCCAGCAGCTTGGTTTCGGGGAGCTCCTACGAGCAGTACTTC; J: TRBJ2-7; size: few; D: .; V: TRBV5-1
CDR3: CAIRSQGSNEKLFF; DNA: TGTGCCATCAGATCCCAGGGATCTAATGAAAAACTGTTTTTT; J: TRBJ1-4; size: .; D: .; V: TRBV10-3
CDR3: CASSFSQGNSPLHF; DNA: TGTGCCAGCAGTTTTAGCCAGGGAAATTCACCCCTCCACTTT; J: TRBJ1-6; size: few; D: .; V: TRBV28
CDR3: CASSLVAGNTIYF; DNA: TGTGCCAGCAGCTTGGTGGCCGGAAACACCATATATTTT; J: TRBJ1-3; size: .; D: .; V: TRBV5-6
CDR3: CATLTGRNTEAFF; DNA: TGTGCCACTTTGACAGGGAGGAACACTGAAGCTTTCTTT; J: TRBJ1-1; size: .; D: TRBD1; V: TRBV18
CDR3: CASSIVISGRSEQYF; DNA: TGTGCCAGTAGTATTGTTATTAGCGGGAGATCCGAGCAGTACTTC; J: TRBJ2-7; size: .; D: TRBD2; V: TRBV19
CDR3: CASSEALHRAQSPLHF; DNA: TGTGCCAGCAGTGAAGCGCTTCACAGGGCCCAATCACCCCTCCACTTT; J: TRBJ1-6; size: once; D: .; V: TRBV2
CDR3: CASSEGSDRTHSNQPQHF; DNA: TGTGCCAGCAGTGAAGGATCAGACAGAACCCATAGCAATCAGCCCCAGCATTTT; J: TRBJ1-5; size: .; D: .; V: TRBV2
CDR3: CASSPPLLAEQFF; DNA: TGTGCCAGCTCACCACCGTTACTAGCGGAGCAGTTCTTC; J: TRBJ2-1; size: .; D: TRBD2; V: TRBV18
CDR3: CASSETSGGEFGTQYF; DNA: TGTGCCAGCAGTGAAACTAGCGGGGGGGAGTTTGGGACGCAGTATTTT; J: TRBJ2-3; size: .; D: TRBD2; V: TRBV2
CDR3: CASSPGTSGNTIYF; DNA: TGTGCCAGCAGCCCCGGGACAAGTGGAAACACCATATATTTT; J: TRBJ1-3; size: .; D: .; V: TRBV7-2
CDR3: CASRLAGEETQYF; DNA: TGTGCCAGCAGACTAGCGGGGGAAGAGACCCAGTACTTC; J: TRBJ2-5; size: .; D: TRBD2; V: TRBV2
CDR3: CASSPRGSFSYEQYF; DNA: TGTGCCAGCAGCCCCCGGGGGTCCTTCTCCTACGAGCAGTACTTC; J: TRBJ2-7; size: few; D: .; V: TRBV3-1/TRBV3-2
CDR3: CATKGWNTEAFF; DNA: TGTGCCACCAAGGGGTGGAACACTGAAGCTTTCTTT; J: TRBJ1-1; size: .; D: .; V: TRBV24-1
CDR3: CASSLVGGTGDTTIYF; DNA: TGTGCCAGCAGCTTAGTGGGTGGGACAGGGGATACCACCATATATTTT; J: TRBJ1-3; size: .; D: TRBD1; V: TRBV7-2
CDR3: CATSRDRGRSETQYF; DNA: TGTGCCACCAGCAGGGACAGGGGCCGTTCAGAGACCCAGTACTTC; J: TRBJ2-5; size: .; D: TRBD1; V: TRBV15
CDR3: CATSPGQGRNGELFF; DNA: TGTGCCACCAGTCCGGGACAGGGGAGGAACGGGGAGCTGTTTTTT; J: TRBJ2-2; size: .; D: TRBD1; V: TRBV24-1
CDR3: CASSLAGGSSYNEQFF; DNA: TGCGCCAGCAGCTTGGCCGGGGGGAGCTCCTACAATGAGCAGTTCTTC; J: TRBJ2-1; size: .; D: TRBD2; V: TRBV5-1
CDR3: CASSYPGSYEQYF; DNA: TGTGCCAGCAGTTACCCCGGCTCCTACGAGCAGTACTTC; J: TRBJ2-7; size: .; D: .; V: TRBV6-5
CDR3: CASSFRGSPDTQYF; DNA: TGTGCCAGCAGCTTTCGCGGGAGCCCAGATACGCAGTATTTT; J: TRBJ2-3; size: .; D: TRBD2; V: TRBV5-4
CDR3: CASSLDTGKTDTQYF; DNA: TGCGCCAGCAGCTTGGATACAGGGAAAACAGATACGCAGTATTTT; J: TRBJ2-3; size: .; D: .; V: TRBV5-1
CDR3: CASSVALREEAFF; DNA: TGTGCCAGCAGCGTAGCTTTAAGAGAGGAAGCTTTCTTT; J: TRBJ1-1; size: .; D: .; V: TRBV9
CDR3: CSASRAGGYTEAFF; DNA: TGCAGTGCTAGTCGGGCAGGGGGGTACACTGAAGCTTTCTTT; J: TRBJ1-1; size: .; D: TRBD1; V: TRBV20-1
CDR3: CASIRESSSYEQYF; DNA: TGTGCCAGCATCCGGGAGTCGAGCTCCTACGAGCAGTACTTC; J: TRBJ2-7; size: .; D: .; V: TRBV2
CDR3: CASGGLANEKLFF; DNA: TGTGCCAGCGGCGGGCTGGCTAATGAAAAACTGTTTTTT; J: TRBJ1-4; size: .; D: .; V: TRBV25-1
CDR3: CASSSGDGNEQFF; DNA: TGCGCCAGCAGCTCAGGTGATGGTAATGAGCAGTTCTTC; J: TRBJ2-1; size: .; D: .; V: TRBV5-1
CDR3: CSGIPGQGYGYTF; DNA: TGCAGCGGAATTCCGGGACAGGGTTATGGCTACACCTTC; J: TRBJ1-2; size: .; D: TRBD1; V: TRBV29-1
CDR3: CASSGNSGGAFTDTQYF; DNA: TGTGCCAGCAGTGGGAATAGCGGGGGGGCTTTCACAGATACGCAGTATTTT; J: TRBJ2-3; size: few; D: TRBD2; V: TRBV6-1
CDR3: CASSLLGDGANTGELFF; DNA: TGTGCCAGCAGCTTGTTAGGCGACGGGGCGAACACCGGGGAGCTGTTTTTT; J: TRBJ2-2; size: .; D: .; V: TRBV5-5